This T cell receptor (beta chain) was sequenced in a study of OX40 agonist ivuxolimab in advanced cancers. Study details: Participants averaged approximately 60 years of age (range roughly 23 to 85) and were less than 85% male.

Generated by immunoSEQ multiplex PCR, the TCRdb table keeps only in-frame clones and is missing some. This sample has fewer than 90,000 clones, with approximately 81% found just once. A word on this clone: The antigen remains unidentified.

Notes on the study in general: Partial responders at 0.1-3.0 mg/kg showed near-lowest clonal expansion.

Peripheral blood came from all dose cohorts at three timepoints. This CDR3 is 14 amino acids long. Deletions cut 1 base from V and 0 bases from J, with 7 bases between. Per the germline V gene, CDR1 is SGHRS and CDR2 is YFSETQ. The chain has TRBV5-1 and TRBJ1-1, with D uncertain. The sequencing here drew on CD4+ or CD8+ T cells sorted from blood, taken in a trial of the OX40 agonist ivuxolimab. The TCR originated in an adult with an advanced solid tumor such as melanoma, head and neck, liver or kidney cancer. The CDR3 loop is CASSLSTVNTEAFF. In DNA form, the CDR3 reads TGCGCCAGCAGCTTGTCGACGGTGAACACTGAAGCTTTCTTT.